This is a list of T cell receptor beta chains from one sample in a study of blood T cell repertoires in COVID-19. Sequenced by immunoSEQ multiplex PCR; TCRdb stores in-frame clones only, minus some. Of 80,000 to 100,000 clones listed, around 84% are singletons. The sequenced sample was peripheral blood. All receptors come from a woman aged 55-75 years in a cohort sampled during active or convalescent COVID-19. Both conserved end residues are part of each CDR3. D genes are given only for firm matches. Size values are once, few and many counts, or a class for expanded clones, and some rows have none.

j_call,v_call,clone_size,d_call,cdr3_nt,cdr3_aa
TRBJ2-1,TRBV12-3/TRBV12-4,.,TRBD1,TGTGCCAGCAGTAACAGGGGTTATGAGCAGTTCTTC,CASSNRGYEQFF
TRBJ2-1,TRBV5-4,.,.,TGTGCCAGCAGCTTGGGCAGCGTGGTAAATGAGCAGTTCTTC,CASSLGSVVNEQFF
TRBJ2-3,TRBV7-3,.,TRBD1,TGTGCCAGCAGCCCGATAGGGGGCAAGGATACGCAGTATTTT,CASSPIGGKDTQYF
TRBJ2-5,TRBV15,.,TRBD1,TGTGCCACCAGCAGGGGACCGGGACAGGAAGCAAGAGGGACCCAGTACTTC,CATSRGPGQEARGTQYF
TRBJ2-7,TRBV7-8,.,.,TGTGCCAGCAGCCAGGGGGAGGGGCAGGTGGACTACGAGCAGTACTTC,CASSQGEGQVDYEQYF
TRBJ1-2,TRBV10-3,.,TRBD1,TGTGCCATAAATGCACTGACAGGGGGCAATGGCTACACCTTC,CAINALTGGNGYTF
TRBJ1-1,TRBV5-6,.,.,TGTGCCAGCAGCTTGATTTCTAGGGGTGAAGCTTTCTTT,CASSLISRGEAFF
TRBJ2-3,TRBV5-1,once,TRBD2,TGCGCCAGCAGCTTGGCCGGGACTAGCCCCGCAGATACGCAGTATTTT,CASSLAGTSPADTQYF
TRBJ2-3,TRBV9,few,TRBD2,TGTGCCAGCAGCGTGCGGGAGGGCCGGGGAGATACGCAGTATTTT,CASSVREGRGDTQYF
TRBJ2-1,TRBV3-1/TRBV3-2,.,.,TGTGCCAGCAGCCAAGGGTCGGGAGCCTACAATGAGCAGTTCTTC,CASSQGSGAYNEQFF
TRBJ2-6,TRBV3-1/TRBV3-2,.,TRBD1,TGTGCCAGCAGCCCCAGAACAGGGGGATCTGGGGCCAACGTCCTGACTTTC,CASSPRTGGSGANVLTF
TRBJ1-2,TRBV11-2,.,.,TGTGCCAGCAGCTTAGGGACAGCTAACTATGGCTACACCTTC,CASSLGTANYGYTF
TRBJ1-2,TRBV11-2,.,.,TGTGCCAGCAGCGCTACGGGTAACTATGGCTACACCTTC,CASSATGNYGYTF
TRBJ1-2,TRBV15,.,.,TGTGCCACCAGCAGGGGTATAAGTGGGAGGGAGGACTATGGCTACACCTTC,CATSRGISGREDYGYTF
TRBJ2-5,TRBV4-2,.,TRBD2,TGTGCCAGCAGCCAAGATAGACTAGCGGTACAAGAGACCCAGTACTTC,CASSQDRLAVQETQYF